This T cell receptor (beta chain) was sequenced in a study of regulatory T cells in long-lasting Graves disease. Overall study context: Under 3 months of antithyroid drugs had been taken by newly diagnosed Graves' patients.

This clonotype has a count of ten or more. The antigen remains unidentified. Researchers made TCR beta libraries by using iRepertoire HTBI primers and running Arm-PCR on CDR3 regions. TCRdb analysed the multiplex PCR reads with MiXCR anew, one entry per CDR3 protein. The table shows about 620,000 distinct CDR3 sequences, with about 15% occurring only once. Regarding time point: newly diagnosed GD, antithyroid drugs for less than 3 months. Isolated PBMC RNA provided the starting material for the TCR library. This CDR3 comprises 14 residues. V lost 6 bases and J lost 1, with 13 bases in between. Findings of the study overall: Relative to new patients (966), persistent patients exhibited greater sharing of public clonotypes (around 2,500). Newly diagnosed Graves' patients had higher TCR diversity than persistent ones.

These data also formed part of another study, on T cells in Graves' hyperthyroidism and ophthalmopathy. That report adds: Before onset, by a median of approximately 5.9 months, the model predicted ophthalmopathy.

This TCR was recovered from a young woman with Graves disease. The sample in question was peripheral blood mononuclear cells (PBMCs), obtained at new diagnosis, from a patient treated with antithyroid drugs. The V gene is TRBV12-3 or TRBV12-4, the J gene TRBJ2-7; D is perhaps TRBD1 (6 bases). The CDR3 bases are TGTGCCAGCAGCTTTGAACAGGGATCCTACGAGCAGTACTTC. Amino acids: CASSFEQGSYEQYF.